This TCR beta chain derives from a study of blood T cell repertoires in COVID-19. Background on the study: Samples of COVID-19 (acute and convalescent) were obtained from the United States, Italy and Spain. T cells, B-cell-depleted T cells, or PBMCs supplied cDNA or gDNA.

To note about this clone: Sequence at one end of the junction differs from germline and may be a read error.

Authors' analysis steps: Reference gene primer amplification yielded estimated nucleated cell counts. Profiling relied on immunoSEQ multiplex PCR, and the TCRdb table lists in-frame clones only, not all of them. V and J calls and clone size are given by that table; D and trimming were obtained from the DNA. Counted here are 150,000 to 200,000 clones, roughly 79% occurring once; the ten biggest clones make up roughly 12%. One Seattle source followed patients from active infection through their disease course. This TCR was sampled from a woman of 80 years or more with COVID-19, enrolled during active disease. Source material: peripheral blood.

CDR3 bases: TGTGCCAGCAGCGAAGAGACAGCGAACACTGAAGCTTTCTTT. Translation: CASSEETANTEAFF. The chain is built from TRBV3-1 (or the pseudogene TRBV3-2) and TRBJ1-1; tentatively, D is TRBD1 (5 bases). From germline, CDR1 is LGHDT and CDR2 YNNKEL (reference sequence). This CDR3 is 14 amino acids long.